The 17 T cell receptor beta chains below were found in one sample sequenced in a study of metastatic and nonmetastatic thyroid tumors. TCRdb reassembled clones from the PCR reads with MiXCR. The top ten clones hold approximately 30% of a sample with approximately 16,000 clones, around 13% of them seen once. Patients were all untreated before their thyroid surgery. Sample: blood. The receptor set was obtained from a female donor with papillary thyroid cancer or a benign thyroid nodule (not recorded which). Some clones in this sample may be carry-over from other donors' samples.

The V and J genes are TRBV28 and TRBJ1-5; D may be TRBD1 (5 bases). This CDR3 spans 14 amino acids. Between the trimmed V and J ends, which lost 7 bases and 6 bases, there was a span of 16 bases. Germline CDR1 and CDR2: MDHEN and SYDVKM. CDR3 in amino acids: CASIYLRVVQPQHF. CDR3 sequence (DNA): TGTGCCAGCATTTACCTCAGGGTGGTTCAGCCCCAGCATTTT. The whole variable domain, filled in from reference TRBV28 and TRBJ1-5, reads DVKVTQSSRYLVKRTGEKVFLECVQDMDHENMFWYRQDPGLGLRLIYFSYDVKMKEKGDIPEGYSVSREKKERFSLILESASTNQTSMYLCASIYLRVVQPQHFGDGTRLSIL.

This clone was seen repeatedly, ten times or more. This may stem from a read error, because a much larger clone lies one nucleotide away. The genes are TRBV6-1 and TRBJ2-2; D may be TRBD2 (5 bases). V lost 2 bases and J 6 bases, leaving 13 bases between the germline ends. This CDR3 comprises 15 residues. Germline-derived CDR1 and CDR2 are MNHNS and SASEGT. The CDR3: CASSERADGAGELFF. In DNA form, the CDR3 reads TGTGCCAGCAGTGAAAGGGCGGACGGGGCCGGGGAGCTGTTTTTT.

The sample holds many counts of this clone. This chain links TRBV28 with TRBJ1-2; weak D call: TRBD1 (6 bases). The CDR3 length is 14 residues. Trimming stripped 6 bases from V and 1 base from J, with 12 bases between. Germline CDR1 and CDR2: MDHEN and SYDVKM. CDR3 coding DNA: TGTGCCAGCAGCTTACAGGGTCTTAACTATGGCTACACCTTC. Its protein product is CASSLQGLNYGYTF.

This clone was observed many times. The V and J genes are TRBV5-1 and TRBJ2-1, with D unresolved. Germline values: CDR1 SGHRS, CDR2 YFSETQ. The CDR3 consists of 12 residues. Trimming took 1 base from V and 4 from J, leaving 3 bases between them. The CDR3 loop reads CASSLRYNEQFF. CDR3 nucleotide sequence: TGCGCCAGCAGCTTGAGATACAATGAGCAGTTCTTC.

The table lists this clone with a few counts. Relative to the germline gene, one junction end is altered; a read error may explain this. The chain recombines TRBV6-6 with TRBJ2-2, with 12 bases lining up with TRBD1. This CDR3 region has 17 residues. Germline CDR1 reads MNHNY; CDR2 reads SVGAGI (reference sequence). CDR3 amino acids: CSSFPGTGGFGTGELFF. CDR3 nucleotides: TGTTCCAGCTTTCCCGGGACAGGGGGCTTCGGGACCGGGGAGCTGTTTTTT.

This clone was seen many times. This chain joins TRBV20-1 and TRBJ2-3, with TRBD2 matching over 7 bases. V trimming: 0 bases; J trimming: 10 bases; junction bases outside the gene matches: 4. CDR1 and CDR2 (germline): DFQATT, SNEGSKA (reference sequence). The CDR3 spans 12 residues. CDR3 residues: CSAREGLLSQYF. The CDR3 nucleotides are TGCAGTGCTAGAGAGGGACTACTCTCGCAGTATTTT.

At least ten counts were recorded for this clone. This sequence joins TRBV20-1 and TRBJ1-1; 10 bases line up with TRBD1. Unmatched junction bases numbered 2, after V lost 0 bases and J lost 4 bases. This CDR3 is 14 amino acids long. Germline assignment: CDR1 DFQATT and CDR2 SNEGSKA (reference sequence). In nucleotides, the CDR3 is TGCAGTGCTAGAGATCGGACAGGGGGCACTGAAGCTTTCTTT. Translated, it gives CSARDRTGGTEAFF.

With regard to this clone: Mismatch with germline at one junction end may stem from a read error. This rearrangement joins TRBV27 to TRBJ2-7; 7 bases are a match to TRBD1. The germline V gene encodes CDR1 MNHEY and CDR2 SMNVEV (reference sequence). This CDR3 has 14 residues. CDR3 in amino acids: CASRRQGSSYDQYF. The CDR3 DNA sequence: TGTGCCAGCAGGCGACAGGGTAGCTCCTACGATCAGTACTTC.

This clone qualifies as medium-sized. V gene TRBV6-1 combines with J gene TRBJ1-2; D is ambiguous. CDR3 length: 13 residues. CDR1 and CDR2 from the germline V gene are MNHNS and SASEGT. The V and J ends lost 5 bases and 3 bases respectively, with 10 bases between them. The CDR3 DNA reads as TGTGCCAGCAGTCCCCGGGTGGACTATGGCTACACCTTC. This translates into CASSPRVDYGYTF.

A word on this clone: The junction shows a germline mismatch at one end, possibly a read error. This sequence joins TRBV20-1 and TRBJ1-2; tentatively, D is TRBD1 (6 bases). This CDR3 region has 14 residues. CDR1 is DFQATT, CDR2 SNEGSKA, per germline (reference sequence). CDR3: CGAVGTYTNYGYTF. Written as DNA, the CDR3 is TGCGGTGCTGTAGGGACATACACTAACTATGGCTACACCTTC.

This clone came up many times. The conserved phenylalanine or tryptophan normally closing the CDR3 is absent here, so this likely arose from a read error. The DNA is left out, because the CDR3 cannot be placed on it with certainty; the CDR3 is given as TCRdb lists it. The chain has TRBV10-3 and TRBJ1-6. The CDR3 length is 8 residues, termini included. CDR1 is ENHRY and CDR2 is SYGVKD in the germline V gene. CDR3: CAIRLRPN.

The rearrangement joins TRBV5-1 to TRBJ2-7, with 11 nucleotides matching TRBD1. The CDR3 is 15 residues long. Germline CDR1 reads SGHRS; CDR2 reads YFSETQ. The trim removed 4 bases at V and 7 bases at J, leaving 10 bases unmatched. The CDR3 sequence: CASSPTGTGGEEQYF. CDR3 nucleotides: TGCGCCAGCAGCCCCACCGGGACAGGGGGTGAAGAGCAGTACTTC.

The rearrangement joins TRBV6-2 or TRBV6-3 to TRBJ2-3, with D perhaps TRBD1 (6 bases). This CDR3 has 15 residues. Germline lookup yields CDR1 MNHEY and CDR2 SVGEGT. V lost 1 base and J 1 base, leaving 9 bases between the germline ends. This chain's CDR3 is CASSYFPGGTDTQYF. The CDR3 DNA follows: TGTGCCAGCAGTTACTTCCCAGGGGGCACAGATACGCAGTATTTT.

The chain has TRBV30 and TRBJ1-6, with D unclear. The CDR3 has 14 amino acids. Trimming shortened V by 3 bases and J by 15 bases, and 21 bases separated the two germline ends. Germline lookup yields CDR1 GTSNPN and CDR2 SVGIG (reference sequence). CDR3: CAWRAENRASYLHF. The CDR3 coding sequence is TGTGCCTGGAGAGCCGAAAATCGGGCCTCCTACCTCCACTTT.

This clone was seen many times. The CDR3 DNA is TGTGCCAGCAGCCCTTGGGACAGGGCGAACACCGGGGAGCTGTTTTTT. Translating it yields CASSPWDRANTGELFF. The rearrangement uses TRBV9 and TRBJ2-2; 9 nucleotides align to TRBD1. Germline V gene data show CDR1 as SGDLS and CDR2 as YYNGEE. J lost 0 bases, V lost 4 bases, and 4 bases had no gene match. This CDR3 spans 16 amino acids.

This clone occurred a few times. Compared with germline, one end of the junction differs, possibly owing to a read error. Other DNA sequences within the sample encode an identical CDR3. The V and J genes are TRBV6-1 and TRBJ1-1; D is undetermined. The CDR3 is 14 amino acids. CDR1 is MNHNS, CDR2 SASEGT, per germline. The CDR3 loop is CASSVTITNTEAFF. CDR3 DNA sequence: TGTGCTAGCAGTGTGACAATTACGAACACTGAAGCTTTCTTT.

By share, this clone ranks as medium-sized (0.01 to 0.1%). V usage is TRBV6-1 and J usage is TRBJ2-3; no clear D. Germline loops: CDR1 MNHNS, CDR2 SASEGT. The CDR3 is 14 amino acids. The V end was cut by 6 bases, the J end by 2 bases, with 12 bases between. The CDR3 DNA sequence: TGTGCCAGCAGATCACTACCTACCACAGATACGCAGTATTTT. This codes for CASRSLPTTDTQYF.